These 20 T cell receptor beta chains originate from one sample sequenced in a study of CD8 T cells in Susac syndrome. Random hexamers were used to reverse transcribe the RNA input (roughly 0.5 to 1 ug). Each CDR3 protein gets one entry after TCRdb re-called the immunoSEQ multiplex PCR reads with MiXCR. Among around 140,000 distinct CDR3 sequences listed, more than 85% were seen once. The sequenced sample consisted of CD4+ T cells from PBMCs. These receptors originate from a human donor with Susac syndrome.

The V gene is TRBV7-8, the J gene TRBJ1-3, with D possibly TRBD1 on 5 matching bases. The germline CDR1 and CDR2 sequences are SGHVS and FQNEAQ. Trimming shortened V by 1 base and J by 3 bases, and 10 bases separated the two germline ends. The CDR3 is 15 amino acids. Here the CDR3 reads CASSLGGGRGNTIYF. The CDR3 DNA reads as TGTGCCAGCAGCTTAGGTGGGGGACGTGGAAACACCATATATTTT.

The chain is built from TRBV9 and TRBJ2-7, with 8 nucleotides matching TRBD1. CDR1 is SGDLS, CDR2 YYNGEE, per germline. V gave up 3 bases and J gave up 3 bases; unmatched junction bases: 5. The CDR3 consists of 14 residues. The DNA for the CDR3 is TGTGCCAGCAGCGCCAGGGGGCAAGACTACGAGCAGTACTTC. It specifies CASSARGQDYEQYF.

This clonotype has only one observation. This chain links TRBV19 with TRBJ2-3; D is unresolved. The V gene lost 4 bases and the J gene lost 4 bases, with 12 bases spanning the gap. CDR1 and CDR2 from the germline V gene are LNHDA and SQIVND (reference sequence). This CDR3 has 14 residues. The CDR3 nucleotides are TGTGCCAGTAGTACGGAACTAACGGCAGATACGCAGTATTTT. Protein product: CASSTELTADTQYF. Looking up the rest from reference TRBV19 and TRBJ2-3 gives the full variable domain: DGGITQSPKYLFRKEGQNVTLSCEQNLNHDAMYWYRQDPGQGLRLIYYSQIVNDFQKGDIAEGYSVSREKKESFPLTVTSAQKNPTAFYLCASSTELTADTQYFGPGTRLTVL.

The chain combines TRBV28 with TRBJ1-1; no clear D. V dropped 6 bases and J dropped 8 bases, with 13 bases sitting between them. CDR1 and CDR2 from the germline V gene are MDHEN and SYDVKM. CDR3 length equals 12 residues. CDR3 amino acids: CASSITRDEAFF. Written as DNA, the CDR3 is TGTGCCAGCAGCATCACTCGAGACGAAGCTTTCTTT.

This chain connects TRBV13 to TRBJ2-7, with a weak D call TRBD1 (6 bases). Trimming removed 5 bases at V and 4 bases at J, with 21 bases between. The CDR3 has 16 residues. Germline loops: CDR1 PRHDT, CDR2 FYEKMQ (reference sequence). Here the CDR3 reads CASSQSWVQGSYEQYF. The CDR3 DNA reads TGTGCCAGCAGCCAAAGCTGGGTACAGGGCAGTTACGAGCAGTACTTC.

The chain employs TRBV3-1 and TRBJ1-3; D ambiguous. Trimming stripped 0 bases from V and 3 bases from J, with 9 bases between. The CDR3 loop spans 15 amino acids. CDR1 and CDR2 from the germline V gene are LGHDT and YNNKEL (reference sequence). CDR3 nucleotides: TGTGCCAGCAGCCAAGACAGGACGGGTGGAAACACCATATATTTT. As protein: CASSQDRTGGNTIYF. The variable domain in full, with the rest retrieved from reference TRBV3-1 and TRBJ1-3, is DTAVSQTPKYLVTQMGNDKSIKCEQNLGHDTMYWYKQDSKKFLKIMFSYNNKELIINETVPNRFSPKSPDKAHLNLHINSLELGDSAVYFCASSQDRTGGNTIYFGEGSWLTVV.

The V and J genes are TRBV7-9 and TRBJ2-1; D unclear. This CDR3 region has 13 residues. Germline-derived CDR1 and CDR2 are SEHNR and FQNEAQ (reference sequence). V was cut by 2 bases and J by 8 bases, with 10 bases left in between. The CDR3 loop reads CASSLRASDEQFF. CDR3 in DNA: TGTGCCAGCAGCTTAAGGGCCTCGGATGAGCAGTTCTTC.

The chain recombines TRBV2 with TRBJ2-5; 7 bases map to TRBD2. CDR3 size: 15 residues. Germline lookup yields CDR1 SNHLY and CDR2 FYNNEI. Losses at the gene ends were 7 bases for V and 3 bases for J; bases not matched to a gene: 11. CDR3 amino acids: CASKKLAASKETQYF. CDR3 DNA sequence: TGTGCCAGCAAAAAGCTAGCGGCCAGTAAAGAGACCCAGTACTTC. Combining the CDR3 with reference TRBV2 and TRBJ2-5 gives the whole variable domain EPEVTQTPSHQVTQMGQEVILRCVPISNHLYFYWYRQILGQKVEFLVSFYNNEISEKSEIFDDQFSVERPDGSNFTLKIRSTKLEDSAMYFCASKKLAASKETQYFGPGTRLLVL.

The CDR3 sequence is CASSHGRWDKNTEAFF. The CDR3 region has the DNA TGTGCCAGCAGCCACGGGAGGTGGGACAAAAACACTGAAGCTTTCTTT. The rearrangement joins TRBV7-9 to TRBJ1-1, with a tentative D call TRBD1 (6 bases). The CDR3 spans 16 residues. V was cut by 5 bases and J by 2 bases, with 18 bases left in between. Germline V lookup: CDR1 SEHNR, CDR2 FQNEAQ (reference sequence). The variable domain in full, with the rest retrieved from reference TRBV7-9 and TRBJ1-1, is DTGVSQNPRHKITKRGQNVTFRCDPISEHNRLYWYRQTLGQGPEFLTYFQNEAQLEKSRLLSDRFSAERPKGSFSTLEIQRTEQGDSAMYLCASSHGRWDKNTEAFFGQGTRLTVV.

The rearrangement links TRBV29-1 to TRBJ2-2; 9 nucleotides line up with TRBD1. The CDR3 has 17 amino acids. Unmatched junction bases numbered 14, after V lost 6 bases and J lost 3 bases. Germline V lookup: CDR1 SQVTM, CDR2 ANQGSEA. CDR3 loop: CSVADRGVIGDTGELFF. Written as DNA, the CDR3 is TGCAGCGTCGCCGACAGGGGGGTGATAGGAGACACCGGGGAGCTGTTTTTT.

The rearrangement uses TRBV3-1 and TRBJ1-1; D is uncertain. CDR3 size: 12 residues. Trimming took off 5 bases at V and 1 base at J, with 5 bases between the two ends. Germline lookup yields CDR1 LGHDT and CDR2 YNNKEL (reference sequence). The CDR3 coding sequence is TGTGCCAGCAGCGAGACGAACACTGAAGCTTTCTTT. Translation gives CASSETNTEAFF.

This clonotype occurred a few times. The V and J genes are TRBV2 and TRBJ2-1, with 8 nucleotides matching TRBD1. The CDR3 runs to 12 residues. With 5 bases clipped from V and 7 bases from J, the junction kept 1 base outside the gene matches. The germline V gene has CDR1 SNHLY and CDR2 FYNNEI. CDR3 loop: CASSRQGNEQFF. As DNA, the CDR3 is TGTGCCAGCAGTCGACAGGGGAATGAGCAGTTCTTC.

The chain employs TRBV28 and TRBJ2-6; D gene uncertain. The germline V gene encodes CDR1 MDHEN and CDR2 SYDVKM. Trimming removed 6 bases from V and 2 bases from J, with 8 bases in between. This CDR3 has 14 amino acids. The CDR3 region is CASSSRAGANVLTF. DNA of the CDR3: TGTGCCAGCAGCTCCCGAGCTGGGGCCAACGTCCTGACTTTC.

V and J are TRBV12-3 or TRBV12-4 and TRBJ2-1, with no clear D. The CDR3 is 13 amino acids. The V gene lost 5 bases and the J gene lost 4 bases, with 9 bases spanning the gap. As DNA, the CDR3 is TGTGCCAGCAGTCCACAGTCATACAATGAGCAGTTCTTC. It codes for CASSPQSYNEQFF.

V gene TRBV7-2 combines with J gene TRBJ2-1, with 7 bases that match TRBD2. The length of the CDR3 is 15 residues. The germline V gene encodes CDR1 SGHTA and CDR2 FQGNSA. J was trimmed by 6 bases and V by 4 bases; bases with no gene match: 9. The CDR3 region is CASSYGGGPTNEQFF. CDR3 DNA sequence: TGTGCCAGCAGCTACGGGGGAGGGCCAACCAATGAGCAGTTCTTC.

The CDR3: CAWSGGRASVQYF. DNA of the CDR3: TGTGCCTGGAGTGGGGGCAGGGCATCGGTGCAGTACTTC. The chain has TRBV30 and TRBJ2-7; possible D gene TRBD1, 5 bases. Trimming stripped 1 base from V and 9 bases from J, with 16 bases between. This CDR3 is 13 amino acids long. Germline CDR1 is GTSNPN and CDR2 is SVGIG (reference sequence).

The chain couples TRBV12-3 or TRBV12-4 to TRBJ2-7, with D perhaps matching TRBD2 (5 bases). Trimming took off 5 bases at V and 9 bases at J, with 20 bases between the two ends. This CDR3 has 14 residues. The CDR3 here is CASSQVPLHGVQYF. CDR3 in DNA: TGTGCCAGCAGTCAAGTTCCCCTTCACGGGGTGCAGTACTTC.

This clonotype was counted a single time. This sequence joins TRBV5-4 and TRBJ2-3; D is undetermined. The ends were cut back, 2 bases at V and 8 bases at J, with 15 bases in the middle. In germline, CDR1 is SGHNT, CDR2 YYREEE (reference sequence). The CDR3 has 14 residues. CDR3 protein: CASSFLKGIGTQYF. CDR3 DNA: TGTGCCAGCAGCTTTTTGAAGGGAATTGGTACGCAGTATTTT.

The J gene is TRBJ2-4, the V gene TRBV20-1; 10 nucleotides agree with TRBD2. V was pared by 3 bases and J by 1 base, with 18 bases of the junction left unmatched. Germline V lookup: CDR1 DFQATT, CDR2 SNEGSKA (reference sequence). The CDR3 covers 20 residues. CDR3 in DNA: TGCAGTGCTAGGGGGGGGATGCTAGCGGGAGCTGGTGATGCCAAAAACATTCAGTACTTC. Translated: CSARGGMLAGAGDAKNIQYF.

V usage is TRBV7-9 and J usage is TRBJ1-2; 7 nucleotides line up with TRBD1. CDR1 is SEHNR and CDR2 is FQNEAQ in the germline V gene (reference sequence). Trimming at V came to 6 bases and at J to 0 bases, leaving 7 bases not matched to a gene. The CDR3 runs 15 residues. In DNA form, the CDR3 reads TGTGCCAGCAGACTCGGGACAGCCTCTAACTATGGCTACACCTTC. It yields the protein CASRLGTASNYGYTF. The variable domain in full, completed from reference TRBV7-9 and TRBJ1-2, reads DTGVSQNPRHKITKRGQNVTFRCDPISEHNRLYWYRQTLGQGPEFLTYFQNEAQLEKSRLLSDRFSAERPKGSFSTLEIQRTEQGDSAMYLCASRLGTASNYGYTFGSGTRLTVV.